The 16 T cell receptor beta chains below come from one sample, sequenced in a study of T cell changes during pregnancy in multiple sclerosis. The repertoire was sequenced with immunoSEQ multiplex PCR; TCRdb's copy has only in-frame clones and lacks some. The sample includes 50,000 to 65,000 clones, approximately 93% of them seen just once. Sequences were derived from CD8+ T cells from peripheral blood mononuclear cells, sampled in the second trimester of pregnancy. The receptors originated from a female donor with multiple sclerosis, enrolled in a pregnancy study.

The chain recombines TRBV5-4 with TRBJ2-2; D gene unclear. This CDR3 is built from 15 residues. Germline V gives CDR1 SGHNT, CDR2 YYREEE (reference sequence). V was trimmed by 4 bases and J by 1 base, leaving 11 bases between them. The CDR3 nucleotides read TGTGCCAGCAGCCGTGGCACGATGAACACCGGGGAGCTGTTTTTT. It specifies CASSRGTMNTGELFF.

The J gene is TRBJ2-7, the V gene TRBV4-1; D is perhaps TRBD1 (6 bases). The V and J ends lost 4 bases and 3 bases respectively, with 16 bases between them. CDR3 length: 15 amino acids. The germline V gene encodes CDR1 MGHRA and CDR2 YSYEKL. CDR3 DNA sequence: TGCGCCAGCAGCCTTAGGTCCCCAGGGGACTACGAGCAGTACTTC. This codes for CASSLRSPGDYEQYF.

The CDR3 DNA is TGTGCCAGCAGCCAACCGGGGGGCAGGGAGACCCAGTACTTC. Translated: CASSQPGGRETQYF. V and J are TRBV7-9 and TRBJ2-5, with a tentative D call TRBD2 (7 bases). V was clipped by 5 bases and J by 5 bases, with 15 bases between them. This CDR3 has 14 residues. In germline, CDR1 is SEHNR, CDR2 FQNEAQ (reference sequence).

CDR3 sequence (DNA): TGTGCCAGCAGGAATAGGGGGCTAGCGGGAGTAGGCTACGAGCAGTACTTC. Its translation: CASRNRGLAGVGYEQYF. The chain recombines TRBV28 with TRBJ2-7; 10 positions agree with TRBD2. The junction had 14 bases not matched to a gene; V was cut back by 6 bases and J by 3 bases. Per the germline V gene, CDR1 is MDHEN and CDR2 is SYDVKM. The CDR3 extends over 17 amino acids.

This rearrangement joins TRBV7-9 to TRBJ2-4; TRBD1 might be the D (6 bases). Germline CDR1 and CDR2: SEHNR and FQNEAQ (reference sequence). The CDR3 consists of 14 residues. V dropped 2 bases and J dropped 6 bases, with 11 bases sitting between them. CDR3 sequence reads: CASSLKQGLNIQYF. The CDR3 DNA reads as TGTGCCAGCAGCTTAAAACAGGGTTTAAACATTCAGTACTTC.

This rearrangement joins TRBV19 to TRBJ2-7; perhaps TRBD2 as D (6 bases). Per germline, CDR1 LNHDA and CDR2 SQIVND (reference sequence). V lost 5 bases and J lost 6, with 17 bases in between. The CDR3 has 14 amino acids. The CDR3 coding sequence is TGTGCCAGTAGTCACCGGGACTCCCGGGGCGAGCAGTACTTC. It encodes CASSHRDSRGEQYF.

This clone appeared a single time. The V and J genes are TRBV5-1 and TRBJ2-1, with TRBD2 matching 14 bases. The CDR3 sequence is 20 residues long. CDR1 SGHRS and CDR2 YFSETQ come from the germline V gene. Trimming removed 4 bases from V and 2 bases from J; junction bases left unmatched: 14. For the CDR3, the DNA is TGCGCCAGCAGCCCGGAGGGTAGGGGACTAGCGGGAGTCGCCTACAATGAGCAGTTCTTC. This gives the protein CASSPEGRGLAGVAYNEQFF.

The chain links TRBV29-1 to TRBJ2-5; 9 bases map to TRBD1. Germline trimming cut 3 bases from V and 4 bases from J; bases unmatched to any gene: 3. CDR1 is SQVTM, CDR2 ANQGSEA, per germline. The CDR3 has 13 residues. The CDR3 nucleotides are TGCAGCGTTGATAACAGGGGGCGAGAGACCCAGTACTTC. This codes for CSVDNRGRETQYF. The full variable domain, with the rest looked up from reference TRBV29-1 and TRBJ2-5, is SAVISQKPSRDICQRGTSLTIQCQVDSQVTMMFWYRQQPGQSLTLIATANQGSEATYESGFVIDKFPISRPNLTFSTLTVSNMSPEDSSIYLCSVDNRGRETQYFGPGTRLLVL.

The V and J genes are TRBV29-1 and TRBJ1-1, with TRBD1 identical over 7 bases. The CDR3 contains 13 residues. CDR1 is SQVTM and CDR2 is ANQGSEA in the germline V gene. J lost 10 bases, V lost 7 bases, and 15 bases had no gene match. The CDR3 sequence: CSALEGTVLGAFF. Here the CDR3 DNA reads TGCAGCGCCCTGGAGGGGACAGTATTGGGAGCTTTCTTT. The variable domain in full, completed from reference TRBV29-1 and TRBJ1-1, reads SAVISQKPSRDICQRGTSLTIQCQVDSQVTMMFWYRQQPGQSLTLIATANQGSEATYESGFVIDKFPISRPNLTFSTLTVSNMSPEDSSIYLCSALEGTVLGAFFGQGTRLTVV.

This sequence joins TRBV2 and TRBJ2-2; D ambiguous. The V end lost 3 bases, the J end lost 2 bases, and 7 bases lay between the germline ends. CDR3 length: 14 residues. In germline, CDR1 is SNHLY, CDR2 FYNNEI. The DNA of the CDR3 is TGTGCCAGCAGTGATACAGATAACACCGGGGAGCTGTTTTTT. Protein sequence: CASSDTDNTGELFF.

The V call is TRBV7-2, the J call TRBJ1-1; D unclear. The CDR3 is 12 amino acids. Germline CDR1 SGHTA, CDR2 FQGNSA. Trimming pared 2 bases from V and 6 bases from J, leaving 7 bases between. As DNA, the CDR3 is TGTGCCAGCAGCTTAAACCCAGCTGAAGCTTTCTTT. The encoded protein is CASSLNPAEAFF.

This clone was counted only a few times. The V and J genes are TRBV2 and TRBJ2-5; 14 bases agree with TRBD2. The CDR3 contains 16 residues. After removal of 5 bases from V and 7 bases from J, the junction contained 9 bases not matched to a gene. Germline CDR1 SNHLY, CDR2 FYNNEI. The CDR3 loop reads CASSTMGLAGAVTQYF. CDR3 nucleotides: TGTGCCAGCAGTACAATGGGACTAGCGGGAGCTGTGACCCAGTACTTC.

The V and J genes are TRBV7-6 and TRBJ2-1, with 10 nucleotides matching TRBD1. Germline V gives CDR1 SGHVS, CDR2 FNYEAQ. The length of the CDR3 is 16 residues. J lost 7 bases, V lost 2 bases, and 8 bases had no gene match. The CDR3 reads CASSLPGTGARNEQFF. DNA for the CDR3: TGTGCCAGCAGCTTACCCGGGACAGGGGCCCGTAATGAGCAGTTCTTC.

The rearrangement uses TRBV28 and TRBJ2-2; 11 positions match TRBD1. Germline CDR1 is MDHEN and CDR2 is SYDVKM. The CDR3 has 19 amino acids. Trimming at V came to 8 bases and at J to 5 bases, leaving 19 bases not matched to a gene. The CDR3 sequence: CASGNGGQGEDVRTGELFF. The CDR3 nucleotides read TGTGCCAGCGGGAACGGGGGACAGGGGGAGGATGTGAGAACCGGGGAGCTGTTTTTT.

In DNA, the CDR3 is TGTGCCAGCAGTTTACAGGGTTTCTCTGGAAACACCATATATTTT. This sequence encodes CASSLQGFSGNTIYF. J is TRBJ1-3 and V is TRBV27; weak D call: TRBD1 (5 bases). CDR3 length: 15 amino acids. The V end lost 2 bases, the J end lost 0 bases, and 8 bases lay between the germline ends. The V gene's germline CDR1 is MNHEY and CDR2 SMNVEV (reference sequence).

The CDR3 nucleotides are TGTGCCAGTAGTATTGGCAGTGTGAACACTGAAGCTTTCTTT. Its protein product is CASSIGSVNTEAFF. The chain employs TRBV19 and TRBJ1-1; D unclear. This CDR3 region has 14 residues. V lost 3 bases to trimming and J lost 0 bases, with 8 bases between them. Germline loops: CDR1 LNHDA, CDR2 SQIVND (reference sequence).